The 24 T cell receptor beta chains listed next were all sequenced from one sample in a study of early T cells in non-severe SARS-CoV-2 infection. In TCRdb, the 5' RACE reads were re-called with MiXCR into one record per CDR3 protein. The table has approximately 68,000 distinct CDR3 sequences, roughly a tenth seen once. The material was whole blood, obtained at baseline. Every receptor here comes from an adult who was a healthcare worker with PCR-confirmed SARS-CoV-2 infection or an uninfected control (not recorded which).

CDR3 protein: CASSQVTGSNTGELFF. In DNA form, the CDR3 reads TGCGCCAGCAGCCAAGTCACAGGGTCCAACACCGGGGAGCTGTTTTTT. V gene TRBV4-3 combines with J gene TRBJ2-2, with D maybe TRBD1 (6 bases). This CDR3 is built from 16 residues. The germline V gene encodes CDR1 LGHNA and CDR2 YSLEER. V gave up 1 base and J gave up 2 bases, with 11 bases separating them.

The gene calls are TRBV6-5 and TRBJ2-7; D possibly uses TRBD1 or TRBD2 (6 bases each). The CDR3 extends over 15 amino acids. V lost 1 base and J lost 6, with 16 bases in between. Germline V gene lookup returns CDR1 MNHEY and CDR2 SVGAGI. CDR3 coding DNA: TGTGCCAGCAGTTACTACGGGGGCTCCGACTGCGAGCAGTACTTC. It specifies CASSYYGGSDCEQYF.

V usage is TRBV10-1 and J usage is TRBJ2-7; the D gene is possibly TRBD2 (6 bases). This CDR3 spans 13 amino acids. Germline assignment: CDR1 WNHNN and CDR2 SYGVQD (reference sequence). Trimming took 1 base from V and 7 from J, leaving 11 bases between them. The CDR3 loop reads CASSEWVGGEQYF. The CDR3 DNA is TGCGCCAGCAGTGAGTGGGTAGGAGGGGAGCAGTACTTC.

The rearrangement joins TRBV20-1 to TRBJ1-2; TRBD1 is a possible D gene (6 bases). The CDR3 consists of 12 residues. Germline V CDR1 and CDR2: DFQATT, SNEGSKA (reference sequence). The CDR3 protein is CSARRGAQGYTF. The CDR3, as DNA: TGCAGCGCCCGGCGGGGGGCGCAGGGCTACACCTTC.

This chain's CDR3 is CASSFGRGTEAFF. CDR3 sequence (DNA): TGTGCCAGCAGTTTCGGGAGAGGGACTGAAGCTTTCTTT. This chain links TRBV27 with TRBJ1-1; D gene unclear. V lost 3 bases and J lost 5, with 10 bases in between. The germline V gene encodes CDR1 MNHEY and CDR2 SMNVEV (reference sequence). CDR3 length: 13 amino acids.

The chain couples TRBV7-9 to TRBJ1-4, with D possibly TRBD1 on 5 matching bases. Looked up from germline, CDR1 is SEHNR and CDR2 is FQNEAQ (reference sequence). The V end was cut by 6 bases, the J end by 5 bases, with 13 bases between. The CDR3 extends over 14 amino acids. The CDR3 protein is CASRTDRPNEKLFF. The CDR3 DNA reads as TGTGCCAGCAGAACCGACAGACCCAATGAAAAACTGTTTTTT.

The gene calls are TRBV7-2 and TRBJ2-7; 7 bases are shared with TRBD1. Germline V lookup: CDR1 SGHTA, CDR2 FQGNSA. The trim removed 1 base at V and 1 base at J, leaving 1 base unmatched. The CDR3 is made up of 14 amino acids. CDR3 in DNA: TGTGCCAGCAGCTTAGAACAGGGGTCCTACGAGCAGTACTTC. It encodes CASSLEQGSYEQYF.

At least ten counts were recorded for this clonotype. The rearrangement joins TRBV29-1 to TRBJ2-1; D could derive from TRBD1 or TRBD2 (6 bases each). V was pared by 4 bases and J by 10 bases, with 23 bases between. Germline assignment: CDR1 SQVTM and CDR2 ANQGSEA. This CDR3 comprises 15 residues. CDR3 residues: CSVVADPWGLAEQFF. CDR3 in DNA: TGCAGCGTTGTAGCGGACCCTTGGGGGCTAGCGGAGCAGTTCTTC.

This clonotype was picked up many times. The rearrangement uses TRBV5-1 and TRBJ1-6; TRBD1 is a possible D gene (6 bases). This CDR3 region has 16 residues. V was clipped by 5 bases and J by 7 bases, with 19 bases between them. The germline CDR1 and CDR2 sequences are SGHRS and YFSETQ. CDR3 nucleotides: TGCGCCAGCAGACCGACAGGCAACTCTGGGAATTCACCCCTCCACTTT. Amino acids: CASRPTGNSGNSPLHF. Looking up the rest from reference TRBV5-1 and TRBJ1-6 gives the full variable domain: KAGVTQTPRYLIKTRGQQVTLSCSPISGHRSVSWYQQTPGQGLQFLFEYFSETQRNKGNFPGRFSGRQFSNSRSEMNVSTLELGDSALYLCASRPTGNSGNSPLHFGNGTRLTVT.

This sequence joins TRBV27 and TRBJ2-5, with 12 nucleotides matching TRBD2. CDR3 length: 16 residues. Unmatched junction bases numbered 8, after V lost 5 bases and J lost 4 bases. Looked up from germline, CDR1 is MNHEY and CDR2 is SMNVEV (reference sequence). The CDR3 loop is CASSRASGGARETQYF. The CDR3 coding sequence is TGTGCCAGCAGTAGGGCTAGCGGGGGGGCCAGAGAGACCCAGTACTTC.

The chain joins TRBV27 to TRBJ1-5; no reliable D call. Per germline, CDR1 MNHEY and CDR2 SMNVEV (reference sequence). The CDR3 has 12 residues. Trimming took off 5 bases at V and 5 bases at J, with 7 bases between the two ends. CDR3 residues: CASSHLDQPQHF. The CDR3 DNA reads TGTGCCAGCAGTCACCTCGATCAGCCCCAGCATTTT.

This clonotype was observed at least ten times. The chain joins TRBV18 to TRBJ2-7, with 8 nucleotides matching TRBD2. J gave up 3 bases and V 4 bases, and 2 bases lay outside the gene matches. CDR1 is KGHSH, CDR2 LQKENI, per germline. The CDR3 extends over 13 amino acids. The CDR3 here is CASSLRGGYEQYF. The CDR3 nucleotides read TGTGCCAGCTCACTCCGGGGGGGCTACGAGCAGTACTTC.

The rearrangement uses TRBV12-3 or TRBV12-4 and TRBJ2-2, with D perhaps TRBD2 (6 bases). This CDR3 is 13 amino acids long. Deletions cut 4 bases from V and 9 bases from J, with 12 bases between. The CDR3 DNA follows: TGTGCCAGCAGTTCCGGCGGGGACCGGGAGCTGTTTTTT. It codes for CASSSGGDRELFF.

This clonotype appeared many times. The chain joins TRBV20-1 to TRBJ2-7; D is unresolved. V dropped 0 bases and J dropped 2 bases, with 17 bases sitting between them. CDR1 and CDR2 from the germline V gene are DFQATT and SNEGSKA (reference sequence). The CDR3 length is 16 residues. CDR3 nucleotides: TGCAGTGCTAGAGATCCTGAGACGGGCGCGGCCTACGAGCAGTACTTC. It yields the protein CSARDPETGAAYEQYF.

This clonotype was recorded a few times. The CDR3 sequence is CASSSITGKPQHF. The CDR3 DNA follows: TGTGCCAGCAGCTCGATAACAGGGAAGCCCCAGCATTTT. The chain recombines TRBV7-6 with TRBJ1-5; weak D call: TRBD1 (6 bases). Per the germline V gene, CDR1 is SGHVS and CDR2 is FNYEAQ. Trimming left V 4 bases short and J 8 bases short, with 12 bases between. This CDR3 is 13 amino acids long.

Here the CDR3 reads CASSPTTGGSYEQYF. In nucleotides, the CDR3 is TGTGCCAGCAGTCCGACAACAGGAGGCTCCTACGAGCAGTACTTC. This chain joins TRBV7-9 and TRBJ2-7, with D perhaps matching TRBD1 or TRBD2 (5 bases each). Trimming cost V 6 bases and J 0 bases, with 15 bases left between them. This CDR3 contains 15 residues. The V gene's germline CDR1 is SEHNR and CDR2 FQNEAQ (reference sequence).

This clonotype was seen repeatedly, ten times or more. J is TRBJ2-1 and V is TRBV5-1, with D possibly matching TRBD2 (6 bases). This CDR3 is built from 16 residues. Germline CDR1 SGHRS, CDR2 YFSETQ. V was clipped by 3 bases and J by 0 bases, with 13 bases between them. The CDR3 protein is CASSSDGGGSYNEQFF. CDR3 bases: TGCGCCAGCAGCTCGGATGGGGGAGGCTCCTACAATGAGCAGTTCTTC.

This clonotype was observed a handful of times. The rearrangement uses TRBV19 and TRBJ2-2; D gene ambiguous. CDR3 length: 12 residues. Per the germline V gene, CDR1 is LNHDA and CDR2 is SQIVND (reference sequence). V lost 6 bases and J lost 5, with 7 bases in between. CDR3 bases: TGTGCCAGTAGGTTTGGTACCGGGGAGCTGTTTTTT. It codes for CASRFGTGELFF.

CDR3 in amino acids: CASRLGQGANYEQYF. The CDR3 region has the DNA TGCGCCAGCAGACTTGGACAGGGGGCGAACTACGAGCAGTACTTC. J is TRBJ2-7 and V is TRBV5-1; 11 nucleotides agree with TRBD1. The CDR3 runs to 15 residues. Germline assignment: CDR1 SGHRS and CDR2 YFSETQ. V shed 5 bases, J shed 3 bases, and the junction held 7 bases outside the gene matches. Complete variable domain (other parts from reference TRBV5-1 and TRBJ2-7): KAGVTQTPRYLIKTRGQQVTLSCSPISGHRSVSWYQQTPGQGLQFLFEYFSETQRNKGNFPGRFSGRQFSNSRSEMNVSTLELGDSALYLCASRLGQGANYEQYFGPGTRLTVT.

This clonotype was counted at least ten times. The V and J genes are TRBV5-5 and TRBJ1-5; D is unresolved. V gave up 0 bases and J gave up 6 bases, with 7 bases separating them. The CDR3 contains 13 residues. Per the germline V gene, CDR1 is SGHKS and CDR2 is YYEKEE (reference sequence). CDR3: CASSLGGGQPQHF. Here the CDR3 DNA reads TGTGCCAGCAGCTTGGGCGGCGGTCAGCCCCAGCATTTT.

This clonotype was counted a few times. The chain is built from TRBV6-2 or TRBV6-3 and TRBJ1-1; D remains ambiguous. Per the germline V gene, CDR1 is MNHEY and CDR2 is SVGEGT. The length of the CDR3 is 12 residues. The ends were cut back, 9 bases at V and 0 bases at J, with 8 bases in the middle. DNA of the CDR3: TGTGCCAGTACAGCCATGAACACTGAAGCTTTCTTT. Encoded protein: CASTAMNTEAFF.

This clonotype was seen ten or more times. The chain combines TRBV27 with TRBJ2-2; D perhaps matches TRBD2 (5 bases). V lost 6 bases to trimming and J lost 2 bases, with 13 bases between them. The CDR3 extends over 15 amino acids. Germline CDR1 and CDR2: MNHEY and SMNVEV (reference sequence). The CDR3 spells CASSTRRSNTGELFF. In nucleotides, the CDR3 is TGTGCCAGCAGCACTCGGAGGTCCAACACCGGGGAGCTGTTTTTT.

The chain carries TRBV2 and TRBJ2-3, with 10 bases that match TRBD1. V was clipped by 8 bases and J by 2 bases; unmatched bases: 13. Germline CDR1 SNHLY, CDR2 FYNNEI. The CDR3 covers 17 residues. The CDR3 coding sequence is TGTGCCAGCGCTGCCCGCACCGGGACAGGGGACACAGATACGCAGTATTTT. Translating gives CASAARTGTGDTDTQYF.

The J gene is TRBJ2-4, the V gene TRBV11-2, with D hard to call. Germline V gene data show CDR1 as SGHAT and CDR2 as FQNNGV. CDR3 length: 11 residues. Trimming removed 5 bases from V and 8 bases from J, with 7 bases in between. As DNA, the CDR3 is TGTGCCAGCAGCCCCCTGGACATTCAGTACTTC. Its protein is CASSPLDIQYF.